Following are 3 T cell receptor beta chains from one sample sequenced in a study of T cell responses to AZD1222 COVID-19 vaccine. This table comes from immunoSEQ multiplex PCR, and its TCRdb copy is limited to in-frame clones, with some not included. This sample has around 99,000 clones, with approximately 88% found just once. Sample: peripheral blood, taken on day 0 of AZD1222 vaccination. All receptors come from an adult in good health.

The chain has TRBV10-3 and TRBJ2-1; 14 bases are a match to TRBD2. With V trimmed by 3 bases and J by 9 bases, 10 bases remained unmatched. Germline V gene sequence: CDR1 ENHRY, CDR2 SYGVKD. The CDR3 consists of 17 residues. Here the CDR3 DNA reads TGTGCCATCAGTGAACCCCCGGGACTAGCGGGAGCCGGTGAGCAGTTCTTC. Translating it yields CAISEPPGLAGAGEQFF.

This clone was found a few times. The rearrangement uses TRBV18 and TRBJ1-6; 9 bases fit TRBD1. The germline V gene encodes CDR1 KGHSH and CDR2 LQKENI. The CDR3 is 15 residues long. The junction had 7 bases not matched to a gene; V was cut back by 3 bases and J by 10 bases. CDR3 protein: CASSPTRTGDSPLHF. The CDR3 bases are TGTGCCAGCTCACCCACAAGGACAGGGGACTCACCCCTCCACTTT.

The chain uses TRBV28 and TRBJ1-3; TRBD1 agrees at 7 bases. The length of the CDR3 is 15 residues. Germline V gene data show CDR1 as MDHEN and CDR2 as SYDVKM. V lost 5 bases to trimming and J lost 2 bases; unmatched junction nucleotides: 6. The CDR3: CASSEGTVTGNTIYF. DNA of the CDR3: TGTGCCAGCAGTGAAGGGACAGTTACTGGAAACACCATATATTTT.